Listed below are T cell receptor beta chains from one sample, sequenced in a study of blood T cell repertoires in COVID-19. Clones were read by immunoSEQ multiplex PCR, and TCRdb kept only the in-frame ones, dropping some. The sample includes approximately 200,000 clones, 85% to 90% of them seen just once. The sample was peripheral blood. The receptors were sampled from a young man with COVID-19, enrolled during active disease. Each CDR3 is given with its conserved first and last residue. The D gene is left open where the match is weak. Clone size, where shown, is once, few, many, or a class for clones that have expanded.

TRBV7-9	TRBJ2-5	.	.	15	CASSFMGLLQETQYF	TGTGCCAGCAGCTTTATGGGACTTCTACAAGAGACCCAGTACTTC
TRBV5-6	TRBJ2-7	.	.	17	CASSPYGWGRGAYEQYF	TGTGCCAGCAGCCCATATGGGTGGGGGCGCGGCGCCTACGAGCAGTACTTC
TRBV4-1	TRBJ1-2	.	.	15	CASSQDDREFYGYTF	TGCGCCAGCAGCCAAGATGACCGGGAATTCTATGGCTACACCTTC
TRBV7-6	TRBJ2-5	.	.	14	CASSLVSPAETQYF	TGTGCCAGCAGCTTAGTCAGTCCCGCAGAGACCCAGTACTTC
TRBV5-6	TRBJ1-6	.	TRBD1	13	CASSIRDRWTLHF	TGTGCCAGCAGTATCCGGGACAGATGGACCCTCCACTTT
TRBV6-6	TRBJ2-1	once	TRBD2	15	CASSSTSGRSNEQFF	TGTGCCAGCAGTTCGACTAGCGGGAGGTCCAATGAGCAGTTCTTC
TRBV27	TRBJ1-1	.	TRBD1	13	CASKGTAAFEAFF	TGTGCCAGCAAAGGGACAGCCGCGTTTGAAGCTTTCTTT
TRBV10-3	TRBJ1-2	few	.	13	CAMTQQGNYGYTF	TGTGCCATGACACAACAGGGAAACTATGGCTACACCTTC
TRBV6-5	TRBJ1-1	.	.	13	CASYPPGNTEAFF	TGTGCCAGTTACCCCCCGGGGAACACTGAAGCTTTCTTT
TRBV6-4	TRBJ1-4	.	.	16	CASSEYGTGLSEKLFF	TGTGCCAGCAGTGAGTACGGTACAGGGCTATCAGAAAAACTGTTTTTT
TRBV27	TRBJ1-1	.	TRBD1	15	CASSQRTGLNTEAFF	TGTGCCAGCAGTCAACGGACAGGGCTTAACACTGAAGCTTTCTTT
TRBV7-9	TRBJ1-5	.	.	14	CASSLTGRNQPQHF	TGTGCCAGCAGCTTAACAGGGCGCAATCAGCCCCAGCATTTT
TRBV20-1	TRBJ2-1	.	.	17	CSASPLKSGLTNNEQFF	TGCAGTGCTAGTCCCCTAAAAAGCGGGCTGACAAACAATGAGCAGTTCTTC
TRBV7-3	TRBJ2-5	.	TRBD2	15	CASSLLGGSKETQYF	TGTGCCAGCAGCTTACTTGGCGGGAGTAAGGAGACCCAGTACTTC
TRBV5-1	TRBJ2-1	.	.	14	CASSLPLTSNEQFF	TGCGCCAGCAGCTTGCCGCTTACTAGCAATGAGCAGTTCTTC
TRBV12-3/TRBV12-4	TRBJ2-7	.	.	12	CASKHRDYEQYF	TGTGCCAGCAAACACCGGGACTACGAGCAGTACTTC
TRBV7-2	TRBJ2-1	.	TRBD2	13	CASSLFRGDEQFF	TGTGCCAGCAGCTTATTCCGGGGGGATGAGCAGTTCTTC
TRBV19	TRBJ2-7	.	.	15	CASSTRPGGRVEQYF	TGTGCCAGTAGTACACGTCCCGGGGGGCGTGTCGAGCAGTACTTC
TRBV6-2/TRBV6-3	TRBJ2-2	.	TRBD1	15	CASSTDRGGAGELFF	TGTGCCAGCAGTACGGACAGGGGGGGGGCCGGGGAGCTGTTTTTT
TRBV7-2	TRBJ1-1	.	TRBD1	15	CASSPPPGTGGRAFF	TGTGCCAGCAGCCCGCCGCCCGGGACAGGGGGACGAGCTTTCTTT
TRBV27	TRBJ2-1	.	.	13	CASSFAGYNEQFF	TGTGCCAGCAGTTTTGCAGGCTACAATGAGCAGTTCTTC
TRBV7-3	TRBJ1-1	.	.	13	CASSSRLNTEAFF	TGTGCCAGCAGCTCACGCCTAAACACTGAAGCTTTCTTT
TRBV5-1	TRBJ2-3	.	.	14	CASSLEGAPDTQYF	TGCGCCAGCAGCTTGGAGGGAGCACCTGATACGCAGTATTTT
TRBV18	TRBJ2-1	.	TRBD2	16	CASSRGGERSYNEQFF	TGTGCCAGCTCACGGGGGGGTGAACGCTCCTACAATGAGCAGTTCTTC
TRBV6-5	TRBJ1-1	.	.	10	CASAYTEAFF	TGTGCCAGCGCGTACACTGAAGCTTTCTTT
TRBV9	TRBJ2-1	.	.	12	CASSPRENEQFF	TGTGCCAGCAGCCCTCGGGAGAATGAGCAGTTCTTC
TRBV11-3	TRBJ1-6	.	TRBD1	19	CASRSRGRGQSSYNSPLHF	TGTGCCAGCAGAAGCAGGGGGCGCGGACAAAGCTCCTATAATTCACCCCTCCACTTT
TRBV19	TRBJ1-5	.	.	15	CASSIKNYSNQPQHF	TGTGCCAGTAGTATCAAGAACTATAGCAATCAGCCCCAGCATTTT
TRBV5-4	TRBJ1-1	.	TRBD1	18	CASSLNGQGGSMNTEAFF	TGTGCCAGCAGCTTGAACGGACAGGGGGGCTCTATGAACACTGAAGCTTTCTTT
TRBV27	TRBJ2-3	.	TRBD1	14	CAIADRGPTDTQYF	TGTGCCATAGCGGACAGGGGGCCCACAGATACGCAGTATTTT
TRBV5-1	TRBJ2-7	once	.	17	CASSLGFLGREAHEQYF	TGCGCCAGCAGCTTGGGGTTTTTGGGCAGGGAAGCTCACGAGCAGTACTTC
TRBV6-2/TRBV6-3	TRBJ2-3	.	.	16	CASSYITGPSTDTQYF	TGTGCCAGCAGTTACATTACAGGACCTAGCACAGATACGCAGTATTTT
TRBV4-3	TRBJ2-1	.	TRBD2	17	CASSQDSLLAEHNEQFF	TGCGCCAGCAGCCAAGATAGTCTGCTAGCGGAACACAATGAGCAGTTCTTC
TRBV5-1	TRBJ2-7	.	.	14	CASSHSQGKDEQYF	TGCGCCAGCAGCCACTCTCAGGGTAAGGACGAGCAGTACTTC
TRBV2	TRBJ2-1	.	TRBD2	17	CASSFRTSGGAYNEQFF	TGTGCCAGCAGTTTTAGGACTAGCGGGGGGGCCTACAATGAGCAGTTCTTC
TRBV5-1	TRBJ2-7	.	TRBD2	14	CASSLGGGGYEQYF	TGCGCCAGCAGCTTGGGCGGGGGAGGCTACGAGCAGTACTTC
TRBV7-2	TRBJ2-7	.	TRBD1	14	CASSLAGTDYEQYF	TGTGCCAGCAGCTTAGCCGGGACAGACTACGAGCAGTACTTC
TRBV11-2	TRBJ2-2	.	TRBD1	16	CASSAIQGSDTGELFF	TGTGCCAGCAGCGCCATACAGGGGTCGGACACCGGGGAGCTGTTTTTT
TRBV12-5	TRBJ2-1	.	TRBD1	17	CASGLVLQGALTHEQFF	TGTGCTAGTGGTTTGGTACTCCAGGGGGCGCTTACCCATGAGCAGTTCTTC
TRBV5-4	TRBJ1-1	.	.	13	CASSAPPGTEAFF	TGTGCCAGCAGCGCCCCCCCGGGCACTGAAGCTTTCTTT
TRBV19	TRBJ2-2	.	.	13	CASSNTRAGELFF	TGTGCCAGTAGTAACACCAGGGCCGGGGAGCTGTTTTTT